This TCR beta chain was found in a study of OX40 agonist ivuxolimab in advanced cancers. As regards this clone: The antigen remains undetermined.

Germline values: CDR1 SGHNT, CDR2 YYREEE (reference sequence). There are 20 residues in the CDR3. The ends lost 1 base at V and 8 bases at J; junction bases unmatched: 22. Patients were ruled out by autoimmune disease history or systemic immunosuppression. Study findings and constraints: At 0.1 to 3.0 mg/kg, clonal expansion of CD4+ and CD8+ blood T cells had occurred by week 6.

The method was immunoSEQ multiplex PCR; TCRdb's version includes in-frame clones alone and lacks a portion of them. The sample lists 65,000 to 85,000 clones; about 86% were seen once. The source is an adult with an advanced solid tumor such as melanoma, head and neck, liver or kidney cancer. Sequencing used CD4+ or CD8+ T cells sorted from blood, obtained in a trial of the OX40 agonist ivuxolimab. V usage is TRBV5-4 and J usage is TRBJ2-1, with 9 positions matching TRBD2. The CDR3 DNA reads TGTGCCAGCAGCTTGAAGCCAGGGACCTTATGGGCTAGCGGGAAACATGAGCAGTTCTTC. Translated: CASSLKPGTLWASGKHEQFF. The full variable domain, completed using reference TRBV5-4 and TRBJ2-1, is ETGVTQSPTHLIKTRGQQVTLRCSSQSGHNTVSWYQQALGQGPQFIFQYYREEENGRGNFPPRFSGLQFPNYSSELNVNALELDDSALYLCASSLKPGTLWASGKHEQFFGPGTRLTVL.